One and the same sample provided the 5 T cell receptor beta chains below, sequenced in a study of type 1 regulatory T cells. One entry per CDR3 protein, called by TCRdb with MiXCR from the reads. The data hold roughly 62,000 distinct CDR3 sequences, with 62% observed a single time. No antigen has been assigned to these receptors. Input material: cultured non-Tr1 T cells, either the whole culture or a sorted T cell fraction (not recorded which). These receptors were collected from a human donor in good health.

V is TRBV2 and J is TRBJ1-5; D perhaps matches TRBD1 (5 bases). The CDR3 runs 17 residues. Trimming removed 6 bases from V and 6 bases from J, with 24 bases in between. The V gene's germline CDR1 is SNHLY and CDR2 FYNNEI. CDR3 coding DNA: TGTGCCAGCAGCCAGAACGCGGGGGAGGGCTTGGGTCAGCCCCAGCATTTT. This gives the protein CASSQNAGEGLGQPQHF.

This clonotype appeared a few times. The chain joins TRBV7-9 to TRBJ1-1, with D perhaps TRBD1 (5 bases). The CDR3 extends over 14 amino acids. Trimming left V 4 bases short and J 1 base short, with 10 bases between. Germline V gene data show CDR1 as SEHNR and CDR2 as FQNEAQ (reference sequence). This CDR3 reads CASSWEGRNTEAFF. The CDR3 region has the DNA TGTGCCAGCAGCTGGGAGGGGCGGAACACTGAAGCTTTCTTT.

This clonotype was seen a handful of times. The V and J genes are TRBV2 and TRBJ2-5; TRBD1 aligns across 11 bases. This CDR3 spans 14 amino acids. J gave up 5 bases and V 6 bases, and 5 bases lay outside the gene matches. The germline gives CDR1 SNHLY, CDR2 FYNNEI. CDR3 loop: CASSGQGAWETQYF. DNA for the CDR3: TGTGCCAGCAGCGGACAGGGGGCTTGGGAGACCCAGTACTTC.

The chain couples TRBV3-1 to TRBJ2-7; 8 bases are shared with TRBD2. The V and J ends lost 1 base and 2 bases, in that order; junction bases with no gene match: 4. The CDR3 runs 15 residues. Germline V gene lookup returns CDR1 LGHDT and CDR2 YNNKEL (reference sequence). The CDR3 loop reads CASSQGSGSPYEQYF. The CDR3 DNA sequence: TGTGCCAGCAGCCAAGGAAGCGGGAGTCCCTACGAGCAGTACTTC.

The rearrangement joins TRBV5-1 to TRBJ2-7; the D is unclear. Trimming shortened V by 0 bases and J by 6 bases, and 13 bases separated the two germline ends. The CDR3 length is 14 residues. Germline values: CDR1 SGHRS, CDR2 YFSETQ. DNA for the CDR3: TGCGCCAGCAGCTTGGGGACCAGCCCTCTCGAGCAGTACTTC. Translation gives CASSLGTSPLEQYF.